This entry lists 11 T cell receptor beta chains sequenced from one sample in a study of Ad26.COV2.S vaccination and SARS-CoV-2 variants. The treatment here: around 19 received Ad26.COV2.S at low or high dose, single or two shots; roughly five received placebo; per-sample allocation not given. Specimens were obtained on day 63 following the first vaccine or placebo injection. Assay: immunoSEQ multiplex PCR; the TCRdb copy retains only in-frame clones and omits some. The sample holds approximately 300,000 clones, 70% to 90% seen once. This material consisted of peripheral blood, taken in a trial of Ad26.COV2.S vaccine versus placebo. These TCRs come from a person between 18 and 59 years old who received the Ad26.COV2.S COVID-19 vaccine or a placebo.

This clone was observed a handful of times. The chain recombines TRBV27 with TRBJ1-6; 7 bases line up with TRBD1. This CDR3 is built from 20 residues. Germline values: CDR1 MNHEY, CDR2 SMNVEV (reference sequence). V was pared by 3 bases and J by 6 bases, with 20 bases of the junction left unmatched. CDR3 nucleotide sequence: TGTGCCAGCAGTTTCCATTTGACAAGGGAGTTTGACAGGGTTAATTCACCCCTCCACTTT. Amino acids: CASSFHLTREFDRVNSPLHF.

The V gene is TRBV5-7, the J gene TRBJ1-1, with D tentatively TRBD1 (6 bases). TRBV5-7 is marked as an open reading frame, function uncertain. CDR3 length: 18 residues. The V and J ends lost 4 bases and 0 bases respectively, with 22 bases between them. The CDR3 protein is CASSLGGRRLYMNTEAFF. The CDR3 DNA reads TGTGCCAGCAGCCTGGGGGGCCGAAGATTATACATGAACACTGAAGCTTTCTTT.

The chain uses TRBV25-1 and TRBJ1-5; D not certain. The length of the CDR3 is 15 residues. V was trimmed by 2 bases and J by 0 bases, leaving 8 bases between them. Germline CDR1 MGHDK, CDR2 SYGVNS. CDR3 sequence: CASSEGGNSNQPQHF. The CDR3 DNA is TGTGCCAGCAGTGAAGGAGGAAATAGCAATCAGCCCCAGCATTTT.

CDR3 protein: CSASGLAGANEQFF. In DNA form, the CDR3 reads TGCAGTGCTAGTGGGCTAGCGGGGGCTAATGAGCAGTTCTTC. The chain combines TRBV20-1 with TRBJ2-1, with 10 bases lining up with TRBD2. Germline-derived CDR1 and CDR2 are DFQATT and SNEGSKA (reference sequence). V lost 3 bases to trimming and J lost 7 bases; unmatched junction nucleotides: 6. The CDR3 sequence is 14 residues long.

V is TRBV7-2 and J is TRBJ2-2; 9 nucleotides agree with TRBD1. This CDR3 spans 15 amino acids. V lost 6 bases to trimming and J lost 7 bases; unmatched junction nucleotides: 9. The germline CDR1 and CDR2 sequences are SGHTA and FQGNSA. In nucleotides, the CDR3 is TGTGCCAGCAGTTACCAACAGGGGGCGGTCGGGGAGCTGTTTTTT. It specifies CASSYQQGAVGELFF.

This clone came up many times. The chain uses TRBV28 and TRBJ1-2; D is unresolved. V lost 6 bases and J lost 3, with 11 bases in between. Germline V gene lookup returns CDR1 MDHEN and CDR2 SYDVKM. The CDR3 contains 13 residues. The CDR3, as DNA: TGTGCCAGCAGCTCGACACCCTACTATGGCTACACCTTC. Translating it yields CASSSTPYYGYTF.

V is TRBV25-1 and J is TRBJ1-3; tentatively, D is TRBD1 (6 bases). Per germline, CDR1 MGHDK and CDR2 SYGVNS. Trimming pared 5 bases from V and 0 bases from J, leaving 14 bases between. The CDR3 runs 16 residues. CDR3 residues: CASSPGTFFSGNTIYF. CDR3 bases: TGTGCCAGCAGTCCCGGGACATTCTTCTCTGGAAACACCATATATTTT.

For the CDR3, the DNA is TGTGCCAGCAGCCAAGCGGGAGGGATGGGAGCCAAAAACATTCAGTACTTC. Translation gives CASSQAGGMGAKNIQYF. This sequence joins TRBV3-1 (or the pseudogene TRBV3-2) and TRBJ2-4; 8 bases line up with TRBD2. V lost 1 base, J lost 0 bases, and 5 bases stayed unmatched. CDR3 length: 17 amino acids. Germline values: CDR1 LGHDT, CDR2 YNNKEL (reference sequence).

V gene TRBV18 combines with J gene TRBJ2-2; D might be TRBD2 (6 bases). CDR1 is KGHSH and CDR2 is LQKENI in the germline V gene. V lost 1 base and J 5 bases, leaving 11 bases between the germline ends. The CDR3 has 15 residues. The CDR3 region has the DNA TGTGCCAGCTCACCACGAGGGACTCTTACCGGGGAGCTGTTTTTT. It is translated as CASSPRGTLTGELFF.

This clone was observed a handful of times. The gene calls are TRBV7-9 and TRBJ1-1; 9 nucleotides agree with TRBD1. The CDR3 has 15 amino acids. J was trimmed by 13 bases and V by 3 bases; bases with no gene match: 15. The germline V gene has CDR1 SEHNR and CDR2 FQNEAQ (reference sequence). This CDR3 is CASSLGQGSYPLGFF. CDR3 bases: TGTGCCAGCAGCTTGGGACAGGGCTCTTATCCTCTCGGTTTCTTT.

The chain couples TRBV30 to TRBJ1-5; the match to TRBD1 covers 8 bases. Germline CDR1 and CDR2: GTSNPN and SVGIG (reference sequence). This CDR3 has 13 residues. J gave up 5 bases and V 3 bases, and 3 bases lay outside the gene matches. CDR3: CAWSAGGDQPQHF. The CDR3 DNA reads TGTGCCTGGAGCGCAGGGGGCGATCAGCCCCAGCATTTT.